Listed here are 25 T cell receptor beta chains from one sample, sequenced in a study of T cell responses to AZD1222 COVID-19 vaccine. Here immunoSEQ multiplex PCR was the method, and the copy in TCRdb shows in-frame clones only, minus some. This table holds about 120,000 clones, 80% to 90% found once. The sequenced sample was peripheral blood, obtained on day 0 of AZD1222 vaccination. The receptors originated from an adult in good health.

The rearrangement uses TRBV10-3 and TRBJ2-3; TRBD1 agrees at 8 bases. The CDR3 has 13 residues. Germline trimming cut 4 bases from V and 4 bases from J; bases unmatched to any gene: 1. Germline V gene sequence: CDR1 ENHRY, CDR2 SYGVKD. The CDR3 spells CAISGQGSDTQYF. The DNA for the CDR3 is TGTGCCATCAGTGGACAGGGGTCAGATACGCAGTATTTT.

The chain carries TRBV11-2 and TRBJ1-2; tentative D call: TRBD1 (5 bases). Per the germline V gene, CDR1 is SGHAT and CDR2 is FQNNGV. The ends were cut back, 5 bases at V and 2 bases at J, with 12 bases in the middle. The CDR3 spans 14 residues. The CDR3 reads CASSRGTSNYGYTF. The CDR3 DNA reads TGTGCCAGCAGCCGAGGGACTTCCAACTATGGCTACACCTTC.

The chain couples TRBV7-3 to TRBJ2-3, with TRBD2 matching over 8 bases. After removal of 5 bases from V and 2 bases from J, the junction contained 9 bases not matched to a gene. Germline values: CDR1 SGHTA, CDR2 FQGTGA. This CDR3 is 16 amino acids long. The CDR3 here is CASSPTGGAATDTQYF. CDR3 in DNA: TGTGCCAGCAGCCCTACGGGGGGGGCGGCCACAGATACGCAGTATTTT.

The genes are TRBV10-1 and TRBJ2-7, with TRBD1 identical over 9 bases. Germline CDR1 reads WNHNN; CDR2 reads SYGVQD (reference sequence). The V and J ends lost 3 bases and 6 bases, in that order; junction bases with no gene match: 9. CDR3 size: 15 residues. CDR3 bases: TGCGCCAGCAGTGACCCGGGACAGGGAGGGCGCGAGCAGTACTTC. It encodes CASSDPGQGGREQYF.

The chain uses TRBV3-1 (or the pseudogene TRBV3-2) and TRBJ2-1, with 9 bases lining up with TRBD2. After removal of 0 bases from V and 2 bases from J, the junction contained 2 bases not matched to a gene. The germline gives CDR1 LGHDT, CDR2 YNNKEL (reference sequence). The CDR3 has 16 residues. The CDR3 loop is CASSQDSGGAYNEQFF. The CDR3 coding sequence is TGTGCCAGCAGCCAAGATAGCGGGGGAGCCTACAATGAGCAGTTCTTC.

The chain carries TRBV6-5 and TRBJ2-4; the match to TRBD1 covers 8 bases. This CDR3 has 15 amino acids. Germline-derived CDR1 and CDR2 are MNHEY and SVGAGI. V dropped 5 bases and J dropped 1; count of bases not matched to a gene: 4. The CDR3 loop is CASSLGQGAKNIQYF. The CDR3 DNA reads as TGTGCCAGCAGTCTCGGACAGGGTGCCAAAAACATTCAGTACTTC.

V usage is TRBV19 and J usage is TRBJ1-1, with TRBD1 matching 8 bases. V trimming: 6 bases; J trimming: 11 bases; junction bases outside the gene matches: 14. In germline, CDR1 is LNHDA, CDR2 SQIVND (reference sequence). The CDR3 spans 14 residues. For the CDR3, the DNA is TGTGCCAGTAGAACGGACCGGGACAGGAGCGACGCTTTCTTT. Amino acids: CASRTDRDRSDAFF.

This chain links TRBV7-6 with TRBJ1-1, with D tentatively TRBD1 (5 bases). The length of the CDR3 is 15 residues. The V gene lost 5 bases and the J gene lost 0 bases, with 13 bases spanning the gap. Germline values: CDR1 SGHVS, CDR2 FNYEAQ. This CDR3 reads CASSSSSRVNTEAFF. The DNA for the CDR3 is TGTGCCAGCAGCAGCAGTTCCAGGGTGAACACTGAAGCTTTCTTT.

The CDR3 DNA reads TGTGCCAGCAGCCAAGAGAGGAGGGGCTACGAGCAGTACTTC. Translating it yields CASSQERRGYEQYF. This rearrangement joins TRBV3-1 (or the pseudogene TRBV3-2) to TRBJ2-7; D may be TRBD2 (6 bases). Between the trimmed V and J ends, which lost 0 bases and 3 bases, there was a span of 9 bases. The CDR3 consists of 14 residues. Germline V gene data show CDR1 as LGHDT and CDR2 as YNNKEL (reference sequence).

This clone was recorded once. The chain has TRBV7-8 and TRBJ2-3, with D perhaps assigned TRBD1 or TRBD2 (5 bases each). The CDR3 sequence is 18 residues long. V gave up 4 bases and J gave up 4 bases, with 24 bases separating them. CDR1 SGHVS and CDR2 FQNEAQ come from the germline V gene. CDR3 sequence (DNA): TGTGCCAGCAGCTCGCCATGGGACGGAAGGCCCCGCGCAGATACGCAGTATTTT. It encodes CASSSPWDGRPRADTQYF.

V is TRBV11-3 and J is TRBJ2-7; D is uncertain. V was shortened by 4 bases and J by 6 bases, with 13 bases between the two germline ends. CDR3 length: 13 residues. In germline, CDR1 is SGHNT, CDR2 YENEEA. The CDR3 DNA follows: TGTGCCAGCAGCTCAGATCCGGACGGCGAGCAGTACTTC. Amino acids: CASSSDPDGEQYF.

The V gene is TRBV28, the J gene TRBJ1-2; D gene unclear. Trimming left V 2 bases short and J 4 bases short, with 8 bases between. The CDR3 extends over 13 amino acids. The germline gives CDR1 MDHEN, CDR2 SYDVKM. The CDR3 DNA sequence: TGTGCCAGCAGTTTAGAGGCAGTCTATGGCTACACCTTC. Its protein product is CASSLEAVYGYTF.

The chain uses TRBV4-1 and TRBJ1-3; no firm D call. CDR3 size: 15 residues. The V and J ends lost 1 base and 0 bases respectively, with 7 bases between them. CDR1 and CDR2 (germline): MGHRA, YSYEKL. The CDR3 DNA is TGCGCCAGCAGCCAAGGACCGCGCTCTGGAAACACCATATATTTT. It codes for CASSQGPRSGNTIYF.

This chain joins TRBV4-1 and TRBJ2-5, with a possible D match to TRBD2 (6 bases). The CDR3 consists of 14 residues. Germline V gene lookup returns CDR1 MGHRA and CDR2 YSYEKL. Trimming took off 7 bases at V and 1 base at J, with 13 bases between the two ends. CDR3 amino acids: CASTSVGGQETQYF. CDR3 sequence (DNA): TGCGCCAGCACTTCTGTCGGGGGCCAAGAGACCCAGTACTTC.

CDR3 in DNA: TGTGCCAGCAGCCCCATGACTAGCGGGGGCCTCAATGAGCAGTTCTTC. Protein product: CASSPMTSGGLNEQFF. The genes are TRBV7-3 and TRBJ2-1; 12 bases align to TRBD2. Looked up from germline, CDR1 is SGHTA and CDR2 is FQGTGA. This CDR3 has 16 amino acids. V shed 5 bases and J 6 bases; nucleotides not matched to a gene: 8.

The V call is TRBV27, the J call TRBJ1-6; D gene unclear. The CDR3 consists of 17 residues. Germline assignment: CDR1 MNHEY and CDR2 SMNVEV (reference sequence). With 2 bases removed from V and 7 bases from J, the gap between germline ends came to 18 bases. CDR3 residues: CASSLLSPDFWNSPLHF. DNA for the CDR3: TGTGCCAGCAGTTTACTGTCCCCCGATTTTTGGAATTCACCCCTCCACTTT.

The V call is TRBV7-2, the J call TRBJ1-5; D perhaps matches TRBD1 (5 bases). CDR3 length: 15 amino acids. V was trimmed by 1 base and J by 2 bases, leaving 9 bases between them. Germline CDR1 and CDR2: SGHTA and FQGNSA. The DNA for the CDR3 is TGTGCCAGCAGCTTAGGATGGGGCGGCAATCAGCCCCAGCATTTT. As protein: CASSLGWGGNQPQHF.

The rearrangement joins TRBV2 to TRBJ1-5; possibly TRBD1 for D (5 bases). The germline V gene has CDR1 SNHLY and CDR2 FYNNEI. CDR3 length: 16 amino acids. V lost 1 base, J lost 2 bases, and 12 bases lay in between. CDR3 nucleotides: TGTGCCAGCAGTGAAGATCTAGGGGCTGGCAATCAGCCCCAGCATTTT. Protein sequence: CASSEDLGAGNQPQHF. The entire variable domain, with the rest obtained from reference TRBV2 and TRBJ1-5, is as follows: EPEVTQTPSHQVTQMGQEVILRCVPISNHLYFYWYRQILGQKVEFLVSFYNNEISEKSEIFDDQFSVERPDGSNFTLKIRSTKLEDSAMYFCASSEDLGAGNQPQHFGDGTRLSIL.

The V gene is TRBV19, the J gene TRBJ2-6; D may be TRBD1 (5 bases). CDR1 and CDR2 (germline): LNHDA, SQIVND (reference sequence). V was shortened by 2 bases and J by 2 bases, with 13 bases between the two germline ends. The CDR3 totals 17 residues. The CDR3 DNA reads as TGTGCCAGTAGTATACCTGTGGGGCGTCCTGGGGCCAACGTCCTGACTTTC. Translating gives CASSIPVGRPGANVLTF.

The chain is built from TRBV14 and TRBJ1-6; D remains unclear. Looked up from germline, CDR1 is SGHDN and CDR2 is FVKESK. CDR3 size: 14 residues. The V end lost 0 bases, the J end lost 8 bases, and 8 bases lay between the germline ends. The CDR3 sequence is CASSQDQRYSPLHF. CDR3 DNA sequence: TGTGCCAGCAGCCAAGATCAGCGATATTCACCCCTCCACTTT.

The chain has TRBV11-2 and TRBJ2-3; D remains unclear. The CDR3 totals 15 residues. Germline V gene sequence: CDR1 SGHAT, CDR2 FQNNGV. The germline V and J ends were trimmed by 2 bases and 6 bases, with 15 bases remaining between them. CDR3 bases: TGTGCCAGCAGCTTATTATCGGGCCCTTGGGATACGCAGTATTTT. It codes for CASSLLSGPWDTQYF.

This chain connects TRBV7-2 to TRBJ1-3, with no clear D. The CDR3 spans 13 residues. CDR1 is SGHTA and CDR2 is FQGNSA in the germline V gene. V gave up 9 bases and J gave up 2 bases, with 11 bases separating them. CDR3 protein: CASSEVPGNTIYF. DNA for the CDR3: TGTGCCAGTTCGGAAGTCCCTGGAAACACCATATATTTT.

The CDR3 nucleotides are TGTGCCAGCAGCCCACAGACAGGGGGCCCTGAAAAACTGTTTTTT. Its protein product is CASSPQTGGPEKLFF. The chain combines TRBV9 with TRBJ1-4, with TRBD1 matching over 10 bases. Germline assignment: CDR1 SGDLS and CDR2 YYNGEE. CDR3 length: 15 residues. V lost 4 bases, J lost 7 bases, and 7 bases stayed unmatched. Variable domain in full (rest from reference TRBV9 and TRBJ1-4): DSGVTQTPKHLITATGQRVTLRCSPRSGDLSVYWYQQSLDQGLQFLIQYYNGEERAKGNILERFSAQQFPDLHSELNLSSLELGDSALYFCASSPQTGGPEKLFFGSGTQLSVL.

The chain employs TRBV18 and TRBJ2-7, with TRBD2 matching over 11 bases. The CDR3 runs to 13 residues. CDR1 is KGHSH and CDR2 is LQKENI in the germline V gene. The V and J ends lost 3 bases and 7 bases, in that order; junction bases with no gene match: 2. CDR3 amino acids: CASSPGLADEQYF. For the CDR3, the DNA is TGTGCCAGCTCACCGGGACTAGCGGATGAGCAGTACTTC. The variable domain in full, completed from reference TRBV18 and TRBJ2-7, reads NAGVMQNPRHLVRRRGQEARLRCSPMKGHSHVYWYRQLPEEGLKFMVYLQKENIIDESGMPKERFSAEFPKEGPSILRIQQVVRGDSAAYFCASSPGLADEQYFGPGTRLTVT.

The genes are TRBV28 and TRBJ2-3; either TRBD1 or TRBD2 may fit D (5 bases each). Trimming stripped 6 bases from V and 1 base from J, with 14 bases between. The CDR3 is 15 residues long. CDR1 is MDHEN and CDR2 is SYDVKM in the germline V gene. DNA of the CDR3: TGTGCCAGCAGCCTCAGGGAGATTGGCACAGATACGCAGTATTTT. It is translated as CASSLREIGTDTQYF.